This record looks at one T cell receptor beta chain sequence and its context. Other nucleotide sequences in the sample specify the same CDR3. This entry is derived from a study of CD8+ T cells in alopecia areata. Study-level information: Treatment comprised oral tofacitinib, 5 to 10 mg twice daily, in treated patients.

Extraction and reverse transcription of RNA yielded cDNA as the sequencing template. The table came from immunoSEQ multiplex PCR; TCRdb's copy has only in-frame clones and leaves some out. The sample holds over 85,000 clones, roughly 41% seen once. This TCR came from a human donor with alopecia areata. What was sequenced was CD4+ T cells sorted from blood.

The CDR3 sequence: CAWSSGNTIYF. The CDR3 nucleotides read TGTGCCTGGTCATCTGGAAACACCATATATTTT. The chain joins TRBV30 to TRBJ1-3; D gene ambiguous. V lost 5 bases and J lost 1, with 3 bases in between. CDR3 length equals 11 residues. Germline V gene lookup returns CDR1 GTSNPN and CDR2 SVGIG (reference sequence).